The 15 T cell receptor beta chains listed next were all sequenced from one sample in a study of T and B cells in COVID-19 patients. From blood, roughly 250-550 ng of genomic DNA served as TRB template. TRB rearrangements were amplified by multiplex PCR with BIOMED2 TRB-A/B primers. TCRdb re-called the multiplex PCR reads with MiXCR, one entry per CDR3 protein. The top ten clones hold approximately 6.2% of a sample with around 15,000 distinct CDR3 sequences, 28% of them seen once. The sequenced sample was blood. The receptors originated from a human donor who had recovered from COVID-19.

This clonotype is labeled as medium-sized. The chain employs TRBV5-5 and TRBJ2-7, with 8 bases identical to TRBD1. Looked up from germline, CDR1 is SGHKS and CDR2 is YYEKEE (reference sequence). The CDR3 is made up of 14 amino acids. J gave up 7 bases and V 3 bases, and 9 bases lay outside the gene matches. In DNA form, the CDR3 reads TGTGCCAGCAGCTACTCGACAGGGGTTAGGGAGCAGTACTTC. It yields the protein CASSYSTGVREQYF.

This clonotype has a handful of counts. This sequence joins TRBV6-4 and TRBJ2-3; 7 nucleotides align to TRBD2. This CDR3 region has 16 residues. The trim removed 0 bases at V and 3 bases at J, leaving 6 bases unmatched. Germline CDR1 and CDR2: MRHNA and SNTAGT. The CDR3 region has the DNA TGTGCCAGCAGTGACTCGGCGGGGCGGGGGACAGATACGCAGTATTTT. It specifies CASSDSAGRGTDTQYF.

This clonotype has just a few counts. The chain links TRBV5-6 to TRBJ1-2, with TRBD1 identical over 8 bases. The CDR3 length is 16 residues. The V gene end was trimmed by 0 bases and the J gene end by 1 base; junction bases not matched to a gene: 5. Germline CDR1 SGHDT, CDR2 YYEEEE. The CDR3 is CASSLGRTGLNYGYTF. The CDR3 nucleotides are TGTGCCAGCAGCTTGGGGCGGACAGGGCTTAACTATGGCTACACCTTC.

This sequence joins TRBV19 and TRBJ2-7, with TRBD1 identical over 8 bases. Unmatched junction bases numbered 6, after V lost 6 bases and J lost 2 bases. The CDR3 consists of 14 residues. The germline CDR1 and CDR2 sequences are LNHDA and SQIVND (reference sequence). CDR3 sequence: CASSIPGQAYEQYF. CDR3 coding DNA: TGTGCCAGTAGCATCCCGGGACAGGCCTACGAGCAGTACTTC.

About this clonotype: A clone one base away is much larger, so this may be a read error. The rearrangement uses TRBV5-6 and TRBJ2-3; 8 nucleotides line up with TRBD2. CDR1 SGHDT and CDR2 YYEEEE come from the germline V gene. Trimming at V came to 7 bases and at J to 4 bases, leaving 8 bases not matched to a gene. The CDR3 spans 14 residues. The CDR3 region has the DNA TGTGCCAGCGACCGGGGACTAGTAGCAGATACGCAGTATTTT. This codes for CASDRGLVADTQYF.

This clonotype was seen ten or more times. Here the CDR3 reads CASSHRVGEKLFF. CDR3 nucleotides: TGTGCCAGCAGCCACAGGGTTGGAGAAAAACTGTTTTTT. The chain couples TRBV27 to TRBJ1-4; maybe TRBD1 (6 bases). CDR3 size: 13 residues. V was shortened by 6 bases and J by 8 bases, with 13 bases between the two germline ends. Germline CDR1 and CDR2: MNHEY and SMNVEV (reference sequence).

This clonotype rates as medium-sized (0.01 to 0.1%). V gene TRBV6-5 combines with J gene TRBJ2-5; TRBD1 agrees at 10 bases. Germline V gene sequence: CDR1 MNHEY, CDR2 SVGAGI. The CDR3 runs 15 residues. Germline trimming cut 6 bases from V and 1 base from J; bases unmatched to any gene: 5. The CDR3 sequence is CASRRDRGPQETQYF. CDR3 sequence (DNA): TGTGCCAGCAGAAGGGACAGGGGCCCCCAAGAGACCCAGTACTTC.

The V call is TRBV27, the J call TRBJ2-1, with D perhaps TRBD2 (6 bases). CDR3 size: 14 residues. Germline CDR1 and CDR2: MNHEY and SMNVEV (reference sequence). Trimming cost V 6 bases and J 0 bases, with 9 bases left between them. CDR3 protein: CASRGTGSYNEQFF. DNA for the CDR3: TGTGCCAGCAGAGGGACTGGCTCCTACAATGAGCAGTTCTTC.

A word on this clonotype: A much larger clone sits a single nucleotide away, making a read error possible. The chain couples TRBV6-1 to TRBJ2-1; 8 nucleotides match TRBD2. The CDR3 has 16 amino acids. Germline CDR1 and CDR2: MNHNS and SASEGT. The CDR3 reads CASKLTSGSSYNGQFF. CDR3 nucleotides: TGTGCCAGCAAATTAACGAGCGGGAGCTCCTACAATGGGCAGTTCTTC.

This clonotype was seen at least ten times. The germline gene is not matched at one end of the junction; a read error may be the cause. The rearrangement links TRBV5-4 to TRBJ1-1, with D possibly matching TRBD1 (6 bases). In germline, CDR1 is SGHNT, CDR2 YYREEE (reference sequence). The length of the CDR3 is 13 residues. The CDR3, as DNA: TGTGCCAGCAGCTTGGACCGGGACACCGAAGCTTTCTTT. It specifies CASSLDRDTEAFF. Drawing the rest from reference TRBV5-4 and TRBJ1-1, the complete variable domain is ETGVTQSPTHLIKTRGQQVTLRCSSQSGHNTVSWYQQALGQGPQFIFQYYREEENGRGNFPPRFSGLQFPNYSSELNVNALELDDSALYLCASSLDRDTEAFFGQGTRLTVV.

About this clonotype: Since a much larger clone is just one base distant, this may be a read error. This CDR3 fails to terminate in the conserved phenylalanine or tryptophan, so it likely reflects a read error. This chain joins TRBV11-1 and TRBJ2-1; D perhaps matches TRBD1 (6 bases). V was clipped by 5 bases and J by 4 bases, with 12 bases between them. CDR1 and CDR2 (germline): SGHAT, FQDESV (reference sequence). The CDR3 extends over 14 amino acids. This chain's CDR3 is CASSPKQGYNEQFL. In DNA, the CDR3 is TGTGCCAGCAGCCCCAAGCAGGGGTACAATGAGCAGTTCCTC.

This clonotype showed up many times. The gene calls are TRBV15 and TRBJ2-1; D is possibly TRBD1 or TRBD2 (5 bases each). CDR1 is LNHNV, CDR2 YYDKDF, per germline (reference sequence). Trimming shortened V by 1 base and J by 15 bases, and 22 bases separated the two germline ends. This CDR3 has 15 residues. CDR3 nucleotides: TGTGCCACCAGCAGAGGTCGGGGCGGCTCACCAGCACCGTTCTTC. Amino acids: CATSRGRGGSPAPFF.

Only a few counts were recorded for this clonotype. The gene calls are TRBV12-3 or TRBV12-4 and TRBJ1-2; D is unclear. The V end lost 6 bases, the J end lost 5 bases, and 10 bases lay between the germline ends. CDR3 length equals 12 residues. CDR3 sequence (DNA): TGTGCCAGCAGGTACGGGATATATGGCTACACCTTC. Translating it yields CASRYGIYGYTF.

Only one count was recorded for this clonotype. The V call is TRBV27, the J call TRBJ2-1, with D possibly being TRBD2 (6 bases). The V gene's germline CDR1 is MNHEY and CDR2 SMNVEV (reference sequence). V was trimmed by 6 bases and J by 8 bases, leaving 20 bases between them. The CDR3 runs 15 residues. The CDR3: CASSAQRLGSDEQFF. Written as DNA, the CDR3 is TGTGCCAGCAGCGCCCAGAGACTAGGGAGCGATGAGCAGTTCTTC.

By proportion, this clonotype is medium-sized (0.01 to 0.1%). The chain couples TRBV19 to TRBJ2-1; TRBD2 agrees at 10 bases. CDR1 LNHDA and CDR2 SQIVND come from the germline V gene (reference sequence). The CDR3 is 16 residues long. V shed 3 bases and J 5 bases; nucleotides not matched to a gene: 7. Written as DNA, the CDR3 is TGTGCCAGTAGTATCGTCGGACTAGCGGAAGACAATGAGCAGTTCTTC. As protein: CASSIVGLAEDNEQFF.